The 18 T cell receptor beta chains presented below share a single source sample, sequenced in a study of molecular identifiers for immune sequencing clone quantification. TCRdb fed the PCR reads into MiXCR, producing one record per CDR3 protein. This table has about 640,000 distinct CDR3 sequences, just under 20% appearing once. Input material: naive CD8+ T cells from blood, with Jurkat cell RNA spiked in. The subset here: FACS-sorted CD8+CD4-CCR7+CD45RA+ naive T cells. Source of these receptors: a human donor in good health. Some libraries in this study had Jurkat cell RNA spiked in.

The rearrangement uses TRBV9 and TRBJ2-7, with D possibly being TRBD1 (6 bases). V lost 3 bases and J 3 bases, leaving 19 bases between the germline ends. The V gene's germline CDR1 is SGDLS and CDR2 YYNGEE. This CDR3 contains 16 residues. CDR3 in amino acids: CASSERDRNPHYEQYF. The DNA of the CDR3 is TGTGCCAGCAGCGAGAGAGACAGGAACCCCCACTACGAGCAGTACTTC.

This clonotype was detected ten times or more. This sequence joins TRBV28 and TRBJ2-7; 8 nucleotides align to TRBD2. The CDR3 is made up of 13 amino acids. Looked up from germline, CDR1 is MDHEN and CDR2 is SYDVKM. The V segment lost 5 bases and the J segment 7 bases; nucleotides outside the gene matches: 7. CDR3 region: CASSPRGGVEQYF. CDR3 sequence (DNA): TGTGCCAGCAGTCCACGGGGGGGTGTTGAGCAGTACTTC.

This clonotype was seen repeatedly, ten times or more. This chain connects TRBV7-3 to TRBJ2-1; 7 nucleotides line up with TRBD1. With 6 bases clipped from V and 5 bases from J, the junction kept 13 bases outside the gene matches. The CDR3 is 16 amino acids. Germline V gene sequence: CDR1 SGHTA, CDR2 FQGTGA. CDR3 sequence: CASRSTGAGENNEQFF. The CDR3 bases are TGTGCCAGCAGGTCAACAGGGGCCGGCGAGAACAATGAGCAGTTCTTC.

The chain employs TRBV28 and TRBJ2-7, with TRBD2 as a possible D gene (6 bases). From germline, CDR1 is MDHEN and CDR2 SYDVKM. Trimming pared 7 bases from V and 0 bases from J, leaving 10 bases between. The CDR3 runs 13 residues. The CDR3 is CASNQRVSYEQYF. As DNA, the CDR3 is TGTGCCAGCAACCAGCGGGTCTCCTACGAGCAGTACTTC.

As concerns this clonotype: A much bigger clone sits one base away, suggesting this may be a read error. V is TRBV5-6 and J is TRBJ1-1; D remains unclear. The CDR3 loop spans 14 amino acids. Per the germline V gene, CDR1 is SGHDT and CDR2 is YYEEEE. The V end was cut by 1 base, the J end by 5 bases, with 12 bases between. The chain's CDR3 is CASSLKTSWTEAFF. The CDR3 DNA is TGTGCCAGCAGCTTGAAGACGAGTTGGACTGAAGCTTTCTTT. The full variable domain, its missing parts supplied by reference TRBV5-6 and TRBJ1-1, is DAGVTQSPTHLIKTRGQQVTLRCSPKSGHDTVSWYQQALGQGPQFIFQYYEEEERQRGNFPDRFSGHQFPNYSSELNVNALLLGDSALYLCASSLKTSWTEAFFGQGTRLTVV.

This sequence joins TRBV12-3 or TRBV12-4 and TRBJ2-3; D possibly corresponds to TRBD2 (7 bases). The CDR3 runs 16 residues. Trimming shortened V by 5 bases and J by 2 bases, and 17 bases separated the two germline ends. The CDR3: CASSGRGGDFTDTQYF. CDR3 nucleotide sequence: TGTGCCAGCAGTGGGAGAGGGGGGGATTTCACAGATACGCAGTATTTT.

For this clonotype: This clone may be a read error of a much larger clone one base away. The CDR3: CAIRKAPDSSYEQYF. In nucleotides, the CDR3 is TGTGCCATCAGAAAAGCTCCGGATAGCTCCTACGAGCAGTACTTC. The rearrangement links TRBV10-3 to TRBJ2-7, with D uncertain. The CDR3 length is 15 residues. The ends were cut back, 6 bases at V and 0 bases at J, with 15 bases in the middle. From germline, CDR1 is ENHRY and CDR2 SYGVKD.

About this clonotype itself: Given a much more abundant clone one base away, this may be a read error. The J gene is TRBJ1-5, the V gene TRBV30; no firm D call. The germline gives CDR1 GTSNPN, CDR2 SVGIG (reference sequence). The CDR3 has 13 amino acids. CDR3 in DNA: TGTGCCTGGAGTTCATCGGGAGGTCAGACCCAGCATTTT. This encodes CAWSSSGGQTQHF.

Note on this clonotype: This sequence may be a read error, since a much larger clone differs from it by one base. This likely comes from a read error, as the CDR3 has no conserved phenylalanine or tryptophan at its end. V is TRBV28 and J is TRBJ1-5; D gene uncertain. Trimming shortened V by 6 bases and J by 0 bases, and 12 bases separated the two germline ends. The germline V gene encodes CDR1 MDHEN and CDR2 SYDVKM. The CDR3 contains 15 residues. Here the CDR3 DNA reads TGTGCCAGCAGAATTCAGAAATATAGCAATCAGCCCCAGCATCTT. Encoded protein: CASRIQKYSNQPQHL.

Of note for this clonotype: Since a much larger clone is just one base distant, this may be a read error. The rearrangement uses TRBV5-4 and TRBJ2-5; no firm D call. CDR1 is SGHNT, CDR2 YYREEE, per germline (reference sequence). V lost 3 bases and J 1 base, leaving 10 bases between the germline ends. The CDR3 loop spans 14 amino acids. CDR3 loop: CASSSRSSQETQYF. The CDR3 DNA reads TGTGCCAGCAGCTCGAGGTCTTCCCAAGAGACCCAGTACTTC.

This clonotype was observed many times. This chain joins TRBV9 and TRBJ2-7; 14 bases agree with TRBD2. Trimming removed 1 base from V and 3 bases from J; junction bases left unmatched: 3. The CDR3 is 16 residues long. The germline gives CDR1 SGDLS, CDR2 YYNGEE. The CDR3, as DNA: TGTGCCAGCAGCGTAACCGGGACTAGCGGGAGCTACGAGCAGTACTTC. Translation gives CASSVTGTSGSYEQYF.

This clonotype was detected only a few times. The rearrangement uses TRBV7-9 and TRBJ2-7; possibly TRBD2 for D (5 bases). Per the germline V gene, CDR1 is SEHNR and CDR2 is FQNEAQ (reference sequence). This CDR3 has 15 amino acids. V was pared by 0 bases and J by 2 bases, with 11 bases between. The CDR3 is CASSLAMDWTYEQYF. In DNA form, the CDR3 reads TGTGCCAGCAGCTTAGCGATGGACTGGACCTACGAGCAGTACTTC.

This clonotype has at least ten counts. The CDR3 loop reads CASSQTLPNRAQTEAFF. CDR3 nucleotide sequence: TGTGCCAGCAGCCAGACATTACCTAACAGGGCTCAGACTGAAGCTTTCTTT. This chain connects TRBV3-2 to TRBJ1-1; TRBD1, the D gene given by the table, was not confirmed from the DNA. TRBV3-2 is a listed pseudogene. CDR3 length: 17 residues.

The V call is TRBV29-1, the J call TRBJ1-1; TRBD1 is a possible D gene (6 bases). The germline V gene has CDR1 SQVTM and CDR2 ANQGSEA. Trimming removed 6 bases from V and 4 bases from J, with 9 bases in between. This CDR3 has 11 amino acids. The DNA for the CDR3 is TGCAGCGTAGGACAGAGCACTGAAGCTTTCTTT. It is translated as CSVGQSTEAFF.

Turning to this clonotype: As the CDR3 is not closed by the conserved phenylalanine or tryptophan, this likely results from a read error. The J gene is TRBJ1-1, the V gene TRBV27; weak D call: TRBD1 (5 bases). The CDR3 is made up of 15 amino acids. Germline lookup yields CDR1 MNHEY and CDR2 SMNVEV (reference sequence). The CDR3 region is CASSLIQERTTEAFL. CDR3 coding DNA: TGCGCCAGCAGTTTAATACAGGAAAGGACCACTGAAGCTTTCCTT.

The table lists this clonotype with many counts. The chain has TRBV28 and TRBJ1-1; D ambiguous. Trimming took 6 bases from V and 1 from J, leaving 9 bases between them. Looked up from germline, CDR1 is MDHEN and CDR2 is SYDVKM. The CDR3 contains 13 residues. The CDR3 DNA reads as TGTGCCAGCAGGGAAAGAGGGAACACTGAAGCTTTCTTT. Encoded protein: CASRERGNTEAFF.

This clonotype has a count of ten or more. The CDR3 reads CASSSSGVGNEKLFF. As DNA, the CDR3 is TGCGCCAGCAGCTCTTCGGGGGTGGGTAATGAAAAACTGTTTTTT. The rearrangement uses TRBV4-1 and TRBJ1-4; D might be TRBD1 (5 bases). V was cut by 5 bases and J by 4 bases, with 14 bases left in between. This CDR3 has 15 residues. Germline CDR1 reads MGHRA; CDR2 reads YSYEKL.

On this clonotype: A much larger clone differs by one base, so this may be a read error. The chain uses TRBV25-1 and TRBJ2-3, with 7 nucleotides matching TRBD1. This CDR3 spans 14 amino acids. CDR1 is MGHDK and CDR2 is SYGVNS in the germline V gene. The CDR3 sequence: CASSEYAGTDTKYF. CDR3 in DNA: TGTGCCAGCAGTGAATACGCAGGGACAGATACGAAGTATTTT.